The 10 T cell receptor beta chains given below trace back to one sample, sequenced in a study of blood T cell repertoires in COVID-19. Here immunoSEQ multiplex PCR was the method, and the copy in TCRdb shows in-frame clones only, minus some. The sample has some 240,000 clones; around 83% are singletons. The sample consisted of peripheral blood. These receptor sequences come from a woman between 40 and 50 years old who had recovered from COVID-19.

This chain joins TRBV7-9 and TRBJ1-1; no clear D. Germline lookup yields CDR1 SEHNR and CDR2 FQNEAQ (reference sequence). The CDR3 is 14 residues long. Trimming pared 5 bases from V and 6 bases from J, leaving 16 bases between. CDR3: CASSPRVVAPEAFF. CDR3 bases: TGTGCCAGCAGCCCCCGAGTAGTTGCTCCTGAAGCTTTCTTT.

The rearrangement uses TRBV11-2 and TRBJ1-6, with TRBD1 matching over 8 bases. Looked up from germline, CDR1 is SGHAT and CDR2 is FQNNGV. This CDR3 is 14 amino acids long. J was trimmed by 11 bases and V by 1 base; bases with no gene match: 4. CDR3 residues: CASSLAGGVTPLHF. Here the CDR3 DNA reads TGTGCCAGCAGCTTAGCAGGGGGCGTTACACCCCTCCACTTT.

The chain has TRBV2 and TRBJ2-7, with a possible D match to TRBD2 (7 bases). Deletions cut 9 bases from V and 4 bases from J, with 19 bases between. Germline V gene sequence: CDR1 SNHLY, CDR2 FYNNEI. The CDR3 loop spans 14 amino acids. The chain's CDR3 is CARSSGGPGYEQYF. In nucleotides, the CDR3 is TGTGCCAGGAGCTCCGGGGGGCCGGGGTACGAGCAGTACTTC.

This chain links TRBV28 with TRBJ1-2; D unresolved. The CDR3 is made up of 14 amino acids. In germline, CDR1 is MDHEN, CDR2 SYDVKM. The V and J ends lost 4 bases and 3 bases respectively, with 12 bases between them. CDR3 coding DNA: TGTGCCAGCAGTTCCCGAAAGAGGCACTATGGCTACACCTTC. Its protein product is CASSSRKRHYGYTF.

The chain is built from TRBV5-4 and TRBJ1-3; 7 positions match TRBD1. The junction had 7 bases not matched to a gene; V was cut back by 4 bases and J by 3 bases. The CDR3 is 15 residues long. The germline CDR1 and CDR2 sequences are SGHNT and YYREEE (reference sequence). The chain's CDR3 is CASSRSTGFGNTIYF. The CDR3 nucleotides are TGTGCCAGCAGCCGATCGACAGGGTTTGGAAACACCATATATTTT.

Of note for this clone: This sample includes further DNA sequences coding for the same CDR3. The rearrangement links TRBV5-6 to TRBJ1-1, with D uncertain. CDR3 length equals 11 residues. Per the germline V gene, CDR1 is SGHDT and CDR2 is YYEEEE. V dropped 0 bases and J dropped 7 bases, with 4 bases sitting between them. The CDR3 is CASSLDSEAFF. CDR3 DNA sequence: TGTGCCAGCAGCTTGGACAGTGAAGCTTTCTTT.

The chain uses TRBV12-3 or TRBV12-4 and TRBJ1-5; tentatively, D is TRBD1 (5 bases). Trimming left V 6 bases short and J 1 base short, with 7 bases between. The CDR3 is 13 residues long. The CDR3 here is CASRTESNQPQHF. The CDR3 DNA reads as TGTGCCAGCAGGACAGAGAGCAATCAGCCCCAGCATTTT.

This chain uses TRBV4-3 with TRBJ2-7, with a possible D match to TRBD2 (5 bases). This CDR3 has 15 amino acids. V lost 0 bases, J lost 2 bases, and 11 bases lay in between. Germline lookup yields CDR1 LGHNA and CDR2 YSLEER. The CDR3, as DNA: TGCGCCAGCAGCCAAGACCCGGGGAGCCCCTACGAGCAGTACTTC. It yields the protein CASSQDPGSPYEQYF.

This clone has only one observation. V usage is TRBV28 and J usage is TRBJ1-2; 7 positions agree with TRBD1. CDR1 is MDHEN, CDR2 SYDVKM, per germline. The CDR3 totals 13 residues. The V and J ends lost 10 bases and 0 bases, in that order; junction bases with no gene match: 5. The CDR3 coding sequence is TGTGCCACCTGGGACAGCGCTAACTATGGCTACACCTTC. This codes for CATWDSANYGYTF.

The rearrangement joins TRBV18 to TRBJ2-1; TRBD2 agrees at 10 bases. Unmatched junction bases numbered 9, after V lost 4 bases and J lost 6 bases. CDR1 is KGHSH, CDR2 LQKENI, per germline. There are 16 residues in the CDR3. The CDR3 region has the DNA TGTGCCAGCTCACGCTGGCTAGCGGGGGCCTCCAATGAGCAGTTCTTC. It encodes CASSRWLAGASNEQFF.